This section outlines one TCR beta chain sequence together with its context. Antigen specificity is unknown. The entry originates in a study of vaccination and CD4 T cells after COVID-19. Study as a whole: Cells were stimulated with overlapping spike peptides from SARS-CoV-2, HCoV-NL63, HCoV-OC43 and HCoV-229E. Notes on the study in general: Convalescent patients had a median roughly 87% of reactive clones appearing only post-vaccination. Median SARS-CoV-2-reactive clonotypes rose from about 22 to 38, not significantly.

The Oncomine TCR Beta short-read assay was what sequenced the DNA obtained from cultured CD4+ T cells. In TCRdb, the PCR reads were re-called with MiXCR into one record per CDR3 protein. Among more than 10,000 distinct CDR3 sequences listed, roughly 60% were seen once. The treatment: approximately 9-day PBMC culture with coronavirus spike peptide pools or control peptides (ViraFEST assay). Recorded positive PCR dates fall between March and December 2020, preceding US Alpha, Beta and Delta variants. The sequences come from CD4+ T cells from blood, cultured in vitro, collected before SARS-CoV-2 vaccination. The sequence derives from a human donor who had recovered from COVID-19.

CDR3 in amino acids: CASSYSYEQYF. As DNA, the CDR3 is TGTGCCAGCAGCTACTCCTACGAGCAGTACTTC. V is TRBV11-3 and J is TRBJ2-7; D is unresolved. This CDR3 spans 11 amino acids. Trimming pared 4 bases from V and 0 bases from J, leaving 1 base between. Looked up from germline, CDR1 is SGHNT and CDR2 is YENEEA. The full variable domain, rest sourced from reference TRBV11-3 and TRBJ2-7, is EAGVVQSPRYKIIEKKQPVAFWCNPISGHNTLYWYLQNLGQGPELLIRYENEEAVDDSQLPKDRFSAERLKGVDSTLKIQPAELGDSAVYLCASSYSYEQYFGPGTRLTVT.